This entry lists 14 T cell receptor beta chains sequenced from one sample in a study of T-cell reconstitution after alpha-beta-depleted transplantation in children. Researchers prepared the TCRbeta library using unique molecular identifiers, the study reports. In TCRdb, the PCR reads were re-called with MiXCR into one record per CDR3 protein. The sample consists of approximately 300,000 distinct CDR3 sequences, 11% of them appearing once. The starting material was peripheral blood, obtained 180 days after TCRalphabeta/CD19-depleted stem cell transplant. These receptor sequences come from a male patient aged 2 to 10 who had a stem cell transplant for chronic granulomatous disease, so the T cells may come from the graft donor.

With regard to this clonotype: A read error may explain this, as a much larger clone is one base away. V and J are TRBV6-1 and TRBJ2-2; the D gene is possibly TRBD1 (6 bases). Germline V gene lookup returns CDR1 MNHNS and CDR2 SASEGT. V was shortened by 4 bases and J by 5 bases, with 8 bases between the two germline ends. CDR3 length equals 13 residues. The CDR3 region is CASSGQATGELFF. CDR3 bases: TGTGCCAGCAGTGGACAGGCGACCGGGGAGCTGTTTTTT.

This clonotype was seen ten or more times. V is TRBV2 and J is TRBJ2-1; D perhaps matches TRBD2 (5 bases). CDR1 is SNHLY and CDR2 is FYNNEI in the germline V gene. The V gene lost 1 base and the J gene lost 10 bases, with 11 bases spanning the gap. This CDR3 comprises 13 residues. The chain's CDR3 is CASSEDLAGEQFF. CDR3 nucleotide sequence: TGTGCCAGCAGTGAAGATCTAGCTGGCGAGCAGTTCTTC.

This clonotype was counted many times. V is TRBV5-5 and J is TRBJ2-7, with D perhaps TRBD1 (5 bases). Per germline, CDR1 SGHKS and CDR2 YYEKEE (reference sequence). The CDR3 consists of 14 residues. Trimming pared 0 bases from V and 2 bases from J, leaving 9 bases between. For the CDR3, the DNA is TGTGCCAGCAGCTTGGTCAGGGCCACCTACGAGCAGTACTTC. Its protein is CASSLVRATYEQYF.

This clonotype has at least ten counts. The genes are TRBV28 and TRBJ2-7; tentative D call: TRBD1 (5 bases). The germline V and J ends were trimmed by 5 bases and 5 bases, with 13 bases remaining between them. Germline CDR1 and CDR2: MDHEN and SYDVKM. The CDR3 spans 13 residues. In DNA, the CDR3 is TGTGCCAGCAGTCCGCAGGGAACCCACGAGCAGTACTTC. This encodes CASSPQGTHEQYF.

This clonotype was counted ten times or more. This CDR3 reads CASGLAPGPYGYTF. CDR3 DNA: TGTGCTAGTGGTTTGGCACCGGGGCCCTATGGCTACACCTTC. The V gene is TRBV12-5, the J gene TRBJ1-2, with a tentative D call TRBD1 (5 bases). CDR1 is LGHNT, CDR2 FRNRAP, per germline. This CDR3 has 14 amino acids. The V and J ends lost 1 base and 4 bases respectively, with 10 bases between them.

At least ten counts were recorded for this clonotype. This chain joins TRBV20-1 and TRBJ2-7; perhaps TRBD2 as D (6 bases). This CDR3 has 11 amino acids. Germline V gene data show CDR1 as DFQATT and CDR2 as SNEGSKA (reference sequence). Trimming pared 3 bases from V and 5 bases from J, leaving 8 bases between. The CDR3 region is CSARGGHEQYF. For the CDR3, the DNA is TGCAGTGCTAGGGGGGGACACGAGCAGTACTTC.

In this sample, this clonotype turned up many times. The chain is built from TRBV15 and TRBJ2-1, with D perhaps matching TRBD1 (5 bases). The CDR3 totals 17 residues. V lost 3 bases and J 4 bases, leaving 19 bases between the germline ends. In germline, CDR1 is LNHNV, CDR2 YYDKDF (reference sequence). The CDR3 reads CATSRDNKGYPYNEQFF. The CDR3, as DNA: TGTGCCACCAGCAGGGATAATAAGGGGTATCCGTACAATGAGCAGTTCTTC.

This clonotype was recorded many times. The gene calls are TRBV29-1 and TRBJ2-1, with D possibly TRBD2 on 5 matching bases. The CDR3 totals 12 residues. V dropped 3 bases and J dropped 8 bases, with 11 bases sitting between them. Per germline, CDR1 SQVTM and CDR2 ANQGSEA. The CDR3 sequence is CSVETSGDEQFF. The DNA for the CDR3 is TGCAGCGTTGAGACGTCCGGGGATGAGCAGTTCTTC.

The V and J genes are TRBV19 and TRBJ2-1; D remains unclear. The ends were cut back, 7 bases at V and 9 bases at J, with 19 bases in the middle. The CDR3 spans 14 residues. CDR1 and CDR2 from the germline V gene are LNHDA and SQIVND (reference sequence). The CDR3 nucleotides are TGTGCCAGTAATCGGAACAGAGGCAAGGTTGAGCAGTTCTTC. Protein sequence: CASNRNRGKVEQFF.

Ten or more counts support this clonotype. The chain employs TRBV24-1 and TRBJ1-4; 7 bases agree with TRBD1. The V segment lost 8 bases and the J segment 10 bases; nucleotides outside the gene matches: 9. Germline V lookup: CDR1 KGHDR, CDR2 SFDVKD. CDR3 length equals 13 residues. The CDR3 nucleotides read TGTGCCACCACCTCGACAGGGTGGCGAAAACTGTTTTTT. This sequence encodes CATTSTGWRKLFF.

This clonotype was detected only a few times. The V and J genes are TRBV4-3 and TRBJ1-6, with D unclear. The germline CDR1 and CDR2 sequences are LGHNA and YSLEER. The CDR3 loop spans 17 amino acids. The ends were cut back, 0 bases at V and 7 bases at J, with 16 bases in the middle. The CDR3 nucleotides are TGCGCCAGCAGCCAAGATAGCGCAGGCGTTTCCAATTCACCCCTCCACTTT. It is translated as CASSQDSAGVSNSPLHF.

This clonotype came up many times. The V and J genes are TRBV29-1 and TRBJ1-1; D is unclear. CDR3 length: 9 amino acids. The germline V gene encodes CDR1 SQVTM and CDR2 ANQGSEA. Trimming took off 6 bases at V and 11 bases at J, with 10 bases between the two ends. The CDR3 coding sequence is TGCAGCGTGGGCACGGGGGCTTTCTTT. It encodes CSVGTGAFF.

This clonotype has a count of ten or more. The chain couples TRBV5-1 to TRBJ2-7; 9 bases map to TRBD1. The CDR3 spans 14 residues. V dropped 3 bases and J dropped 1; count of bases not matched to a gene: 2. CDR1 and CDR2 (germline): SGHRS, YFSETQ. CDR3 nucleotide sequence: TGCGCCAGCAGCTCGGGACAGGGATCCTACGAGCAGTACTTC. Its protein product is CASSSGQGSYEQYF.

This clonotype has ten or more counts. This chain joins TRBV12-3 or TRBV12-4 and TRBJ2-5; no clear D gene. There are 11 residues in the CDR3. The V end lost 3 bases, the J end lost 5 bases, and 4 bases lay between the germline ends. The CDR3 spells CASSFWETQYF. The CDR3 nucleotides are TGTGCCAGCAGTTTCTGGGAGACCCAGTACTTC.